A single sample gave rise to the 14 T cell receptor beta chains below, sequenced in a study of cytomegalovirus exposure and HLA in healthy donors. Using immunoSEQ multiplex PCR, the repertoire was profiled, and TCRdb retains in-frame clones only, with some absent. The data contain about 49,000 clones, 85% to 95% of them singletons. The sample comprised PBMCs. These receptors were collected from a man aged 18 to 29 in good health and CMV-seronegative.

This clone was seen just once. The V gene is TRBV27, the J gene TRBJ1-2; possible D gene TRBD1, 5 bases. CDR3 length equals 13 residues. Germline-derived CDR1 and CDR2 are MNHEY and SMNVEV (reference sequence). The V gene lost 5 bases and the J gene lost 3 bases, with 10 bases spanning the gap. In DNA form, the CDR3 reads TGTGCCAGCAGTGCCAGGGTGGACTATGGCTACACCTTC. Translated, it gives CASSARVDYGYTF.

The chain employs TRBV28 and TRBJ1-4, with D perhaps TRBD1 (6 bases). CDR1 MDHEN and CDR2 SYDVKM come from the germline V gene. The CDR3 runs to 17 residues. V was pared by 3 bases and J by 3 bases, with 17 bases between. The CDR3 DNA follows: TGTGCCAGCAGTTTGGGTGGGGGCGGTGCTGCTAATGAAAAACTGTTTTTT. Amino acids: CASSLGGGGAANEKLFF.

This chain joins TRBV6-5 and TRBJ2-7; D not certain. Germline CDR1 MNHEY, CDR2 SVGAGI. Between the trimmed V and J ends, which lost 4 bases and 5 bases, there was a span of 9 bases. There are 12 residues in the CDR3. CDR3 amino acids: CASSSHMDEQYF. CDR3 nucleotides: TGTGCCAGCAGTTCTCACATGGACGAGCAGTACTTC.

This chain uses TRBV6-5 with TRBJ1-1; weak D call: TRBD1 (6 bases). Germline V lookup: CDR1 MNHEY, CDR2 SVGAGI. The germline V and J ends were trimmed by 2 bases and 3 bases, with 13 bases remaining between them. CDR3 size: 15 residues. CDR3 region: CASSYAHRVDTEAFF. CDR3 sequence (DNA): TGTGCCAGCAGTTACGCCCACAGGGTGGACACTGAAGCTTTCTTT.

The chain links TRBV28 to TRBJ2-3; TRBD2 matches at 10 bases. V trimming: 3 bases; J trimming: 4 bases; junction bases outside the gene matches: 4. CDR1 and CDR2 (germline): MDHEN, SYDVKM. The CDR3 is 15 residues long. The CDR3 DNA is TGTGCCAGCAGTTTGGGTCTAGCGGGAGCAGATACGCAGTATTTT. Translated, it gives CASSLGLAGADTQYF.

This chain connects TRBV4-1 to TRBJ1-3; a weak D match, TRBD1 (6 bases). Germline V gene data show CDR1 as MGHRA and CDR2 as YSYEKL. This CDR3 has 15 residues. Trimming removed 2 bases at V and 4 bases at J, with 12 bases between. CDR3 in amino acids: CASSQLPGAGNTIYF. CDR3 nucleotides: TGCGCCAGCAGCCAACTTCCAGGGGCAGGAAACACCATATATTTT.

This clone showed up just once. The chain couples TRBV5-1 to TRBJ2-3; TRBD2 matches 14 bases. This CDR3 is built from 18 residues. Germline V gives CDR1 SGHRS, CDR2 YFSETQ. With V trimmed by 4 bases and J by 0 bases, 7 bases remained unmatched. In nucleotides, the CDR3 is TGCGCCAGCAGCCCAAGACTAGCGGGAGGGCCGAGCACAGATACGCAGTATTTT. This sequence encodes CASSPRLAGGPSTDTQYF.

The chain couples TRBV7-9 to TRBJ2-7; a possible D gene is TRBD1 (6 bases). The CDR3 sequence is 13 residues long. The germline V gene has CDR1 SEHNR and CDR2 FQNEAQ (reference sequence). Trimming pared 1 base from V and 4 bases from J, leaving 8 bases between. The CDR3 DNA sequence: TGTGCCAGCAGCTTAGGGGGGCGGTACGAGCAGTACTTC. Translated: CASSLGGRYEQYF. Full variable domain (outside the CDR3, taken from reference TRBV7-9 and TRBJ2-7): DTGVSQNPRHKITKRGQNVTFRCDPISEHNRLYWYRQTLGQGPEFLTYFQNEAQLEKSRLLSDRFSAERPKGSFSTLEIQRTEQGDSAMYLCASSLGGRYEQYFGPGTRLTVT.

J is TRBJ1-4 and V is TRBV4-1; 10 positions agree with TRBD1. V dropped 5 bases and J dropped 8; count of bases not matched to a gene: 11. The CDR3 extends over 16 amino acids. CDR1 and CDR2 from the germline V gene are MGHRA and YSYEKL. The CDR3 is CASSSGYRDRGEKLFF. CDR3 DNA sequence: TGCGCCAGCAGCTCCGGGTATCGGGACAGGGGCGAAAAACTGTTTTTT.

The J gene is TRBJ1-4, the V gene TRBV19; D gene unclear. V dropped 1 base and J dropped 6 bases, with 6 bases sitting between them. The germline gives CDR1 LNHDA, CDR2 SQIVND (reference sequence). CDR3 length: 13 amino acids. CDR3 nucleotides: TGTGCCAGTAGTATAGGAGCGGATGAAAAACTGTTTTTT. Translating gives CASSIGADEKLFF. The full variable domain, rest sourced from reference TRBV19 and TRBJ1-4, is DGGITQSPKYLFRKEGQNVTLSCEQNLNHDAMYWYRQDPGQGLRLIYYSQIVNDFQKGDIAEGYSVSREKKESFPLTVTSAQKNPTAFYLCASSIGADEKLFFGSGTQLSVL.

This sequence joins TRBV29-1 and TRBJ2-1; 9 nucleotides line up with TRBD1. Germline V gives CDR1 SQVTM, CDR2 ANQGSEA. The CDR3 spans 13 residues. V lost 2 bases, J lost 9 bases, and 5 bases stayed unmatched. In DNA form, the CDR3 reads TGCAGCGTTGAAAAGGACAGGGGTTTTGAGCAGTTCTTC. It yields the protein CSVEKDRGFEQFF.

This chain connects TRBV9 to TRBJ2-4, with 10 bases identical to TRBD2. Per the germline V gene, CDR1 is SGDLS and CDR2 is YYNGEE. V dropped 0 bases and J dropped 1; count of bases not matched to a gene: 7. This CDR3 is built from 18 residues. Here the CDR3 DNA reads TGTGCCAGCAGCGTAGGTCTAGCGGGAGAGGGGGCCAAAAACATTCAGTACTTC. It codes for CASSVGLAGEGAKNIQYF.

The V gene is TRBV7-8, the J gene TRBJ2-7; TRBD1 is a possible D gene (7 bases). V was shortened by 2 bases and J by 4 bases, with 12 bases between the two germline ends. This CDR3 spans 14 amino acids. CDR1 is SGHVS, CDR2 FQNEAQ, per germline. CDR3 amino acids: CASSLRRGPYEQYF. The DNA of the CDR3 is TGTGCCAGCAGCTTAAGGAGGGGGCCGTACGAGCAGTACTTC.

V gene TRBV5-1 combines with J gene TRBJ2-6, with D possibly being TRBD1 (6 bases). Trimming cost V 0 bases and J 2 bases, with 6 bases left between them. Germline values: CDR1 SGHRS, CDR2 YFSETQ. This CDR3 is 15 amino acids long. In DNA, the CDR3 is TGCGCCAGCAGCTTGGACAGGGCTGGGGCCAACGTCCTGACTTTC. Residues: CASSLDRAGANVLTF.